This TCR beta chain comes out of a study of T-cell memory formation after mild COVID-19. Study summary: For the most part, TCR clusters were specific to one donor. Study conclusions and caveats: Contracting CD4+ clones were located mainly in CM and EM, and CD8+ clones in EMRA. Cross-reactive memory apparently joined, as some responding clones appeared in pre-infection memory.

At least ten counts were recorded for this clonotype. The antigen is not known. Constant-segment primers and 5'RACE yielded cDNA libraries for TCR alpha and TCR beta, each carrying sample barcodes and UMIs. TCRdb re-derived calls from the 5' RACE reads in MiXCR, one entry per CDR3 protein. Of some 13,000 distinct CDR3 sequences listed, about 12% were seen once; the top ten hold 49%. Sequenced input: PBMCs or a T cell subset sorted from them (not recorded which). This sequence was found in an adult woman who had mild COVID-19 (a few samples of this study predate the infection). Cell type and time point are not known.

The CDR3 region is CASSRTPGRDEAFF. The CDR3 DNA is TGCGCCAGCAGCCGAACCCCTGGACGTGATGAAGCTTTCTTT. This chain joins TRBV4-1 and TRBJ1-1; D gene unclear. The CDR3 runs 14 residues. In germline, CDR1 is MGHRA, CDR2 YSYEKL. Trimming took off 4 bases at V and 7 bases at J, with 16 bases between the two ends.